The clone carrying this T cell receptor (beta chain) was counted ten times or more. Antigen: not known. This sample is part of a study of post-analysis software for immune sequencing data. Findings and limits, study-wide: Five TRBV segments, including TRBV5-6, TRBV5-1 and TRBV20-1, were more frequent in patients than controls.

The ends were cut back, 3 bases at V and 1 base at J, with 13 bases in the middle. Germline values: CDR1 SGHRS, CDR2 YFSETQ. This CDR3 region has 15 residues. cDNA libraries for TCR beta contained unique molecular identifiers. TCRdb independently ran MiXCR on the PCR reads; one entry per CDR3 protein. The table records around 440,000 distinct CDR3 sequences, roughly 46% of them present only once. The clonotype originates from a girl aged 5-17 years with multiple sclerosis. The sequencing input was blood. The rearrangement uses TRBV5-1 and TRBJ2-5; D gene ambiguous. The CDR3 loop is CASSSRLTGQETQYF. The CDR3 DNA follows: TGCGCCAGCAGCTCCCGGTTAACCGGCCAAGAGACCCAGTACTTC.